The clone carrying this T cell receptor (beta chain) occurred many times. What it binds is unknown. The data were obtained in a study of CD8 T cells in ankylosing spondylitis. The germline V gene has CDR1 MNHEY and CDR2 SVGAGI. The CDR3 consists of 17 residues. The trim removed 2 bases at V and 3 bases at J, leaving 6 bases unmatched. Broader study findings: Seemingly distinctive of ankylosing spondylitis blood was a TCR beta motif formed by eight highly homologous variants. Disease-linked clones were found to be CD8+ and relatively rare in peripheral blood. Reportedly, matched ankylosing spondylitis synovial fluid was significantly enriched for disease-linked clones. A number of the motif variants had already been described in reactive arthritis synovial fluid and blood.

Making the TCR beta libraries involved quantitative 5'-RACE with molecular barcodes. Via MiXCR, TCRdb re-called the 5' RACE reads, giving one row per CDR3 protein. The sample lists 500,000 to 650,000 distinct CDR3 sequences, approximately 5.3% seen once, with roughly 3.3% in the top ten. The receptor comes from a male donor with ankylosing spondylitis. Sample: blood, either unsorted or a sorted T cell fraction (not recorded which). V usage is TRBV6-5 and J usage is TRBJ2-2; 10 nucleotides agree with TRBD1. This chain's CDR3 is CASSYDRGLPDTGELFF. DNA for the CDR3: TGTGCCAGCAGTTACGACAGGGGGCTCCCCGACACCGGGGAGCTGTTTTTT.